The clone carrying this TCR beta chain was counted at least ten times. The antigen remains undetermined. The CDR3 runs 13 residues. V gave up 7 bases and J gave up 5 bases, with 14 bases separating them. Germline loops: CDR1 MNHEY, CDR2 SVGEGT. Genomic DNA yielded TCR beta CDR3, amplified by two-round multiplex PCR. The first PCR round targeted every TRBV and TRBJ gene with specific primers. TCRdb called the multiplex PCR reads again in MiXCR, with one record for every CDR3 protein. The sample lists roughly 30,000 distinct CDR3 sequences; 35% to 50% were seen once. The sample originates from a study of prognosis after radiotherapy for stage I lung cancer. Study-level information: Patients with newly diagnosed primary stage I lung tumors numbered more than 13, with 4 or 5 others having oligometastatic NSCLC after surgical resection of the primary tumor. The biologically effective dose of the SBRT radiotherapy was at least 100 Gy, given over 3 to 5 fractions. Whole-study findings and limits: It was reported that patients with metastases and those without them differed in TRBV and TRBJ gene usage.

Peripheral blood, 6 to 7.5 milliliters per draw, was collected at each of two time points. The sample in question was PBMCs, obtained before or after stereotactic body radiation therapy (not recorded which). This clonotype was obtained from a donor over 45 with non-small cell lung cancer. The rearrangement uses TRBV6-2 or TRBV6-3 and TRBJ2-5; D is uncertain. CDR3: CASTGQFFETQYF. In nucleotides, the CDR3 is TGTGCCAGCACCGGTCAATTTTTTGAGACCCAGTACTTC.